In its sample, the clone carrying this TCR beta chain was seen a few times. This record belongs to a study of blood T cells in healthy people across ages. The use of a sample-barcoded 5' primer and a J-beta primer mix characterized a second PCR of roughly 6 to 11 cycles. Each CDR3 protein gets one entry after TCRdb re-called the 5' RACE reads with MiXCR. The sample contains some 1,000,000 distinct CDR3 sequences, almost 25% of which appear only once. The same sample was also used in a study of T cells of mothers and their children.

The origin of this receptor is a girl aged 2-10 years in good health. Sample: blood.

The CDR3: CASSLEGRGNQPQHF. The CDR3 coding sequence is TGTGCCAGCAGCTTAGAAGGTAGGGGCAATCAGCCCCAGCATTTT. The rearrangement links TRBV7-4 to TRBJ1-5; D unclear. CDR1 SGHVT and CDR2 SQSDAQ come from the germline V gene. The V end was cut by 1 base, the J end by 2 bases, with 9 bases between. The CDR3 sequence is 15 residues long.